Shown below are 30 T cell receptor beta chains from a single sample sequenced in a study of radiation and T cells in renal cell carcinoma. Time point given: baseline pretreatment blood. Treatment reported: 15 Gy SBRT to primary tumor, nephrectomy 4 weeks later. This table comes from immunoSEQ multiplex PCR, and its TCRdb copy is limited to in-frame clones, with some not included. Here the sample spans approximately 90,000 clones, 86% being singletons. The sample consisted of blood, taken from a patient whose treatment included radiotherapy and nephrectomy. These receptors all come from a man aged 50-60 years with renal cell carcinoma.

V gene TRBV28 combines with J gene TRBJ2-7; 9 bases align to TRBD2. Germline values: CDR1 MDHEN, CDR2 SYDVKM. The CDR3 loop spans 14 amino acids. After removal of 5 bases from V and 0 bases from J, the junction contained 2 bases not matched to a gene. The CDR3 reads CASSISGSSYEQYF. CDR3 DNA sequence: TGTGCCAGCAGTATTAGCGGGAGCTCCTACGAGCAGTACTTC.

The rearrangement joins TRBV7-8 to TRBJ2-4; 9 bases align to TRBD1. CDR1 and CDR2 from the germline V gene are SGHVS and FQNEAQ. Trimming at V came to 5 bases and at J to 3 bases, leaving 2 bases not matched to a gene. The length of the CDR3 is 14 residues. CDR3 residues: CASSQDRGKNIQYF. For the CDR3, the DNA is TGTGCCAGCAGCCAGGACAGGGGCAAAAACATTCAGTACTTC.

This clone was seen just once. The V gene is TRBV7-2, the J gene TRBJ1-1; 9 nucleotides agree with TRBD1. This CDR3 is 15 amino acids long. The V and J ends lost 4 bases and 4 bases, in that order; junction bases with no gene match: 7. Germline values: CDR1 SGHTA, CDR2 FQGNSA. DNA of the CDR3: TGTGCCAGCAGCTCCCCGGACAGGGGCGCCACTGAAGCTTTCTTT. It codes for CASSSPDRGATEAFF.

The chain links TRBV2 to TRBJ2-5; weak D call: TRBD2 (6 bases). The end of the DNA fits TRBJ2-7 better, so the J call may be wrong. CDR3 length: 13 amino acids. Germline lookup yields CDR1 SNHLY and CDR2 FYNNEI. This CDR3 is CASGRDFTYEQYF. The DNA for the CDR3 is TGTGCCAGCGGCCGGGACTTCACCTACGAGCAGTACTTC.

The chain links TRBV6-5 to TRBJ2-3; the D gene is possibly TRBD2 (5 bases). The V gene's germline CDR1 is MNHEY and CDR2 SVGAGI. The length of the CDR3 is 13 residues. The V end lost 5 bases, the J end lost 5 bases, and 11 bases lay between the germline ends. CDR3 sequence (DNA): TGTGCCAGCAGTCGGCTACTAGAAGATACGCAGTATTTT. Its protein product is CASSRLLEDTQYF.

This chain connects TRBV6-5 to TRBJ1-2, with TRBD1 matching 8 bases. The trim removed 5 bases at V and 7 bases at J, leaving 6 bases unmatched. The CDR3 sequence is 13 residues long. CDR1 is MNHEY and CDR2 is SVGAGI in the germline V gene. CDR3 amino acids: CASSRTGMLGYTF. The DNA for the CDR3 is TGTGCCAGCAGTCGGACAGGGATGCTTGGCTACACCTTC.

The rearrangement links TRBV11-2 to TRBJ1-1; D unclear. The germline gives CDR1 SGHAT, CDR2 FQNNGV. The germline V and J ends were trimmed by 3 bases and 7 bases, with 15 bases remaining between them. The length of the CDR3 is 14 residues. CDR3 sequence: CASSFHEFGVEAFF. The CDR3 nucleotides are TGTGCCAGCAGCTTTCACGAGTTTGGGGTTGAAGCTTTCTTT. Using reference TRBV11-2 and TRBJ1-1 for the parts outside the CDR3, the full variable domain is EAGVAQSPRYKIIEKRQSVAFWCNPISGHATLYWYQQILGQGPKLLIQFQNNGVVDDSQLPKDRFSAERLKGVDSTLKIQPAKLEDSAVYLCASSFHEFGVEAFFGQGTRLTVV.

V and J are TRBV15 and TRBJ1-4; D is possibly TRBD1 (5 bases). V shed 4 bases and J shed 3 bases, with 9 bases lying between them. Germline CDR1 is LNHNV and CDR2 is YYDKDF (reference sequence). The CDR3 sequence is 14 residues long. This CDR3 is CATSTQVANEKLFF. CDR3 nucleotides: TGTGCCACCAGCACACAGGTGGCTAATGAAAAACTGTTTTTT.

The rearrangement links TRBV11-2 to TRBJ2-7, with 8 bases identical to TRBD2. The CDR3 is 15 residues long. V lost 5 bases, J lost 4 bases, and 10 bases stayed unmatched. The germline V gene has CDR1 SGHAT and CDR2 FQNNGV. The CDR3 DNA is TGTGCCAGCAGCCGGGGCGGGGGGCGCCTTTACGAGCAGTACTTC. Protein: CASSRGGGRLYEQYF.

The genes are TRBV7-9 and TRBJ2-3; 9 nucleotides agree with TRBD1. Unmatched junction bases numbered 5, after V lost 5 bases and J lost 8 bases. Germline values: CDR1 SEHNR, CDR2 FQNEAQ (reference sequence). The CDR3 totals 13 residues. CDR3 in amino acids: CASSMPGQGTQYF. DNA for the CDR3: TGTGCCAGCAGCATGCCGGGACAGGGTACGCAGTATTTT.

The V call is TRBV5-1, the J call TRBJ2-5; D may correspond to TRBD1 or TRBD2 (5 bases each). The CDR3 extends over 15 amino acids. Trimming pared 6 bases from V and 0 bases from J, leaving 15 bases between. Looked up from germline, CDR1 is SGHRS and CDR2 is YFSETQ. CDR3 sequence (DNA): TGCGCCAGCATCCCGGGGCCGACGTACCAAGAGACCCAGTACTTC. Its translation is CASIPGPTYQETQYF.

The rearrangement joins TRBV5-1 to TRBJ2-2, with D hard to call. V was clipped by 0 bases and J by 3 bases, with 9 bases between them. CDR1 SGHRS and CDR2 YFSETQ come from the germline V gene. This CDR3 is built from 15 residues. The CDR3 reads CASSLASSYTGELFF. The CDR3 coding sequence is TGCGCCAGCAGCTTGGCCAGCAGCTACACCGGGGAGCTGTTTTTT.

The J gene is TRBJ2-1, the V gene TRBV5-1, with 12 bases fitting TRBD2. The CDR3 is 16 amino acids. With V trimmed by 0 bases and J by 8 bases, 6 bases remained unmatched. Germline V lookup: CDR1 SGHRS, CDR2 YFSETQ. The CDR3, as DNA: TGCGCCAGCAGCTTGGCGCTAGCGGGGGGGCAAGATGAGCAGTTCTTC. Protein product: CASSLALAGGQDEQFF.

The chain employs TRBV5-1 and TRBJ2-2; no clear D. CDR1 is SGHRS, CDR2 YFSETQ, per germline. V lost 5 bases to trimming and J lost 6 bases, with 11 bases between them. The CDR3 sequence is 13 residues long. The CDR3 DNA sequence: TGCGCCAGCAGACCCGGCATTCCCGGGGAGCTGTTTTTT. Protein product: CASRPGIPGELFF.

CDR3 in DNA: TGCAGCGTGGCCGAGCGTAATTCACCCCTCCACTTT. Protein product: CSVAERNSPLHF. The chain links TRBV29-1 to TRBJ1-6; no firm D call. CDR1 is SQVTM, CDR2 ANQGSEA, per germline. This CDR3 region has 12 residues. Between the trimmed V and J ends, which lost 6 bases and 6 bases, there was a span of 9 bases.

V and J are TRBV18 and TRBJ1-2; D is uncertain. Deletions cut 6 bases from V and 0 bases from J, with 11 bases between. CDR1 and CDR2 (germline): KGHSH, LQKENI. The CDR3 length is 14 residues. The CDR3 nucleotides are TGTGCCAGCTCCCTCGGTGACTCTAACTATGGCTACACCTTC. Its translation: CASSLGDSNYGYTF.

This clone was recorded once. The chain links TRBV5-1 to TRBJ2-5; 12 nucleotides agree with TRBD2. J gave up 2 bases and V 6 bases, and 14 bases lay outside the gene matches. Germline values: CDR1 SGHRS, CDR2 YFSETQ. The CDR3 covers 18 residues. CDR3 sequence (DNA): TGCGCCAGCACACTCCAGACTAGCGGGGGTCTGGGGCAAGAGACCCAGTACTTC. This encodes CASTLQTSGGLGQETQYF.

This chain connects TRBV27 to TRBJ2-7; 7 nucleotides line up with TRBD1. Germline V gene data show CDR1 as MNHEY and CDR2 as SMNVEV (reference sequence). The CDR3 totals 14 residues. V lost 0 bases to trimming and J lost 4 bases; unmatched junction nucleotides: 3. The CDR3 sequence: CASSLSGGLYEQYF. CDR3 DNA: TGTGCCAGCAGTTTATCAGGGGGCCTATACGAGCAGTACTTC.

This chain links TRBV12-5 with TRBJ2-5, with D unclear. Trimming shortened V by 5 bases and J by 4 bases, and 11 bases separated the two germline ends. The length of the CDR3 is 13 residues. The germline V gene has CDR1 LGHNT and CDR2 FRNRAP. The CDR3 bases are TGTGCTAGTGGTCCCGACTGGGGAGAGACCCAGTACTTC. This translates into CASGPDWGETQYF.

This clone was detected only once. The chain employs TRBV7-9 and TRBJ2-1, with D unclear. The germline gives CDR1 SEHNR, CDR2 FQNEAQ (reference sequence). The CDR3 is 12 residues long. Trimming took off 5 bases at V and 7 bases at J, with 9 bases between the two ends. Here the CDR3 reads CASSRSLNEQFF. The DNA for the CDR3 is TGTGCCAGCAGCCGTAGCTTGAATGAGCAGTTCTTC.

The genes are TRBV6-5 and TRBJ2-5; no firm D call. CDR1 MNHEY and CDR2 SVGAGI come from the germline V gene. Trimming removed 6 bases at V and 1 base at J, with 9 bases between. The CDR3 runs to 13 residues. CDR3 bases: TGTGCCAGCAGCCCCCCATCCCAAGAGACCCAGTACTTC. It codes for CASSPPSQETQYF.

This rearrangement joins TRBV30 to TRBJ2-7; 11 bases map to TRBD2. CDR1 is GTSNPN and CDR2 is SVGIG in the germline V gene (reference sequence). The CDR3 runs to 15 residues. The junction had 6 bases not matched to a gene; V was cut back by 5 bases and J by 0 bases. CDR3 nucleotide sequence: TGTGCCTGGGGCACTAGCGGGGGCCCCTCCTACGAGCAGTACTTC. Amino acid sequence: CAWGTSGGPSYEQYF.

The gene calls are TRBV27 and TRBJ2-1; no clear D. Per germline, CDR1 MNHEY and CDR2 SMNVEV (reference sequence). V shed 6 bases and J shed 5 bases, with 20 bases lying between them. The CDR3 length is 16 residues. The DNA of the CDR3 is TGTGCCAGCAGGCTGGGTCGGGCCGCCAGCCACAATGAGCAGTTCTTC. Translation gives CASRLGRAASHNEQFF.

The V and J genes are TRBV5-6 and TRBJ1-1; D unresolved. Germline V CDR1 and CDR2: SGHDT, YYEEEE. CDR3 length: 11 residues. V was clipped by 3 bases and J by 7 bases, with 7 bases between them. Here the CDR3 DNA reads TGTGCCAGCAGCTGGGAAGGTGAAGCTTTCTTT. Protein sequence: CASSWEGEAFF.

The rearrangement links TRBV4-2 to TRBJ1-1; D gene uncertain. V was trimmed by 1 base and J by 5 bases, leaving 8 bases between them. This CDR3 region has 13 residues. In germline, CDR1 is LGHNA, CDR2 YNFKEQ. For the CDR3, the DNA is TGTGCCAGCAGCCAAGGCCGGAGGACTGAAGCTTTCTTT. Translation: CASSQGRRTEAFF.

This chain uses TRBV10-3 with TRBJ1-4; weak D call: TRBD1 (6 bases). Between the trimmed V and J ends, which lost 2 bases and 4 bases, there was a span of 14 bases. The germline gives CDR1 ENHRY, CDR2 SYGVKD. The CDR3 consists of 16 residues. The CDR3 region has the DNA TGTGCCATCAGTGAGAGGGGGGCAGGAATTAATGAAAAACTGTTTTTT. Protein product: CAISERGAGINEKLFF.

The V call is TRBV9, the J call TRBJ2-7, with TRBD2 matching over 7 bases. The germline CDR1 and CDR2 sequences are SGDLS and YYNGEE. This CDR3 has 17 residues. V trimming: 0 bases; J trimming: 2 bases; junction bases outside the gene matches: 11. Here the CDR3 reads CASSVGAGSNLAYEQYF. CDR3 nucleotides: TGTGCCAGCAGCGTAGGAGCGGGATCCAACCTCGCCTACGAGCAGTACTTC.

The chain combines TRBV15 with TRBJ1-1; D is ambiguous. The CDR3 totals 16 residues. Germline CDR1 is LNHNV and CDR2 is YYDKDF (reference sequence). V dropped 0 bases and J dropped 0 bases, with 11 bases sitting between them. This CDR3 is CATSRDTAQLNTEAFF. DNA for the CDR3: TGTGCCACCAGCAGAGACACCGCCCAGTTGAACACTGAAGCTTTCTTT.

The chain has TRBV1 and TRBJ1-3; the D call TRBD1 from the table was never checked on the DNA. TRBV1 is a recognized pseudogene. CDR3 length equals 17 residues. CDR3 loop: CTSSQDQGDLRNFTIYF. The CDR3 coding sequence is TGCACCAGCAGCCAAGATCAGGGGGACCTGAGGAACTTCACCATATATTTT.

This clone was seen a handful of times. The chain recombines TRBV5-1 with TRBJ1-1; 7 nucleotides line up with TRBD1. Germline values: CDR1 SGHRS, CDR2 YFSETQ. This CDR3 is 16 amino acids long. The V and J ends lost 0 bases and 5 bases, in that order; junction bases with no gene match: 10. The CDR3 nucleotides are TGCGCCAGCAGCTTGGCTCGGGACAGCCAGGATACTGAAGCTTTCTTT. Protein sequence: CASSLARDSQDTEAFF.